This entry describes one T cell receptor beta chain. Its antigen remains unknown. CDR1 and CDR2 from the germline V gene are SNHLY and FYNNEI. V lost 7 bases, J lost 3 bases, and 12 bases lay in between. This CDR3 has 13 residues. The sample originates from a study of early stage breast cancer tumors. The overall study: Most invasive tumors, twelve of 16, were ER+/PR+/HER2-. Regarding the study as a whole: Tumors had about 2.4-fold higher T cell density and higher clonality than adjacent normal breast tissue.

Produced via immunoSEQ multiplex PCR; TCRdb's table is partial and in-frame only. The sample shows more than 8,500 clones, roughly 70% of them seen only once. The source is a person aged 45-60 years with breast cancer. Sequencing was carried out using breast tumor tissue. The J gene is TRBJ1-2, the V gene TRBV2; tentatively, D is TRBD1 (5 bases). CDR3 amino acids: CASTYGTDYGYTF. The CDR3 bases are TGTGCCAGCACCTACGGGACGGACTATGGCTACACCTTC.